This TCR beta chain was observed in a study of OX40 agonist ivuxolimab in advanced cancers. Study-wide points: With doses of 0.1-3.0 mg/kg, partial responders showed among the lowest clonal expansion.

As concerns this clone: Antigen: not known.

The CDR3 covers 19 residues. Trimming at V came to 5 bases and at J to 7 bases, leaving 18 bases not matched to a gene. Germline V gene lookup returns CDR1 MNHEY and CDR2 SMNVEV (reference sequence). Peripheral blood came from all dose cohorts at three timepoints. The assay was immunoSEQ multiplex PCR, and TCRdb's table has in-frame clones only and misses some. The repertoire consists of about 76,000 clones, with around nine tenths occurring once and the leading ten covering under 15%. V is TRBV27 and J is TRBJ1-5, with 12 bases that match TRBD1. Material: CD4+ or CD8+ T cells sorted from blood, obtained in a trial of the OX40 agonist ivuxolimab. This sequence originates from an adult with an advanced solid tumor such as melanoma, head and neck, liver or kidney cancer. Written as DNA, the CDR3 is TGTGCCAGCAGTATACACTCCGGGACAGGGGGCGTATTAGGGCAGCCCCAGCATTTT. It codes for CASSIHSGTGGVLGQPQHF.